This T cell receptor beta chain was sequenced in a study of beta chain features in type 1 diabetes. This CDR3 comprises 19 residues. V was trimmed by 5 bases and J by 2 bases, leaving 27 bases between them. Germline V gene lookup returns CDR1 SEHNR and CDR2 FQNEAQ (reference sequence). The sequenced template was cDNA made from the entire isolated RNA. Assay: immunoSEQ multiplex PCR; the TCRdb copy retains only in-frame clones and omits some. The table includes about 340,000 clones, approximately 13% detected once. In the case of this clone: No antigen is known for it.

Points from the study as a whole: Shorter TCRB CDR3s, moderately but significantly so, marked every one of the four CD4+ subsets in Type 1 diabetes patients.

The clonotype was recovered from a young woman with type 1 diabetes. The genes are TRBV7-9 and TRBJ1-2; D is possibly TRBD1 (6 bases). Sample: naive CD4+ T cells from blood. CDR3 loop: CASSQKMGVNDRQNYGYTF. The CDR3, as DNA: TGTGCCAGCAGCCAGAAAATGGGGGTAAATGACAGGCAGAACTATGGCTACACCTTC.